What follows describes a single TCR beta chain. Germline lookup yields CDR1 ENHRY and CDR2 SYGVKD. J was trimmed by 6 bases and V by 6 bases; bases with no gene match: 14. The CDR3 runs 16 residues. Original methodology: Amplified reference gene primers provided the basis for estimating nucleated cell counts. Profiling relied on immunoSEQ multiplex PCR, and the TCRdb table lists in-frame clones only, not all of them. Clonal size and the V and J genes are those of that table, whereas D and trimming came from the DNA. The sample yields roughly 430,000 clones, around 90% seen once. The data were obtained in a study of blood T cell repertoires in COVID-19.

The V gene is TRBV10-3, the J gene TRBJ1-2; 9 positions match TRBD1. The sequence was collected from a middle-aged woman with acute COVID-19. The sequenced sample was PBMCs or T cells enriched from blood (not recorded which). The CDR3 is CAISNDRDRESHGYTF. The CDR3 bases are TGTGCCATCAGCAATGACCGGGACAGGGAGTCCCATGGCTACACCTTC.